This T cell receptor (beta chain) is drawn from a study of T cell responses to AZD1222 COVID-19 vaccine. Libraries were prepared by immunoSEQ multiplex PCR; TCRdb keeps only in-frame clonotypes and omits some of them. The sample holds some 150,000 clones, 88% seen once. Overall study results and limits: The donors showed a predominance of white British ancestry and of females, with possible underestimation of clonal diversity. Variant regions that are unmutated are reportedly the target of nearly half of spike-specific TCRs. Repertoire sampling was restricted to post-peak T cell response timepoints. Rises in breadth and depth of Spike-specific TCRs came after two AZD1222 doses.

Comments on this clone: The antigen remains unidentified.

This CDR3 is 15 amino acids long. CDR1 and CDR2 from the germline V gene are SGDLS and YYNGEE. V was pared by 0 bases and J by 0 bases, with 8 bases between. Source: peripheral blood, taken after recovery from COVID-19. The J gene is TRBJ2-3, the V gene TRBV9; the D is unclear. The receptor comes from an adult who had recovered from COVID-19. The CDR3 DNA reads TGTGCCAGCAGCGTAGTGGGCAGTAGCACAGATACGCAGTATTTT. As protein: CASSVVGSSTDTQYF. The variable domain in full, completed from reference TRBV9 and TRBJ2-3, reads DSGVTQTPKHLITATGQRVTLRCSPRSGDLSVYWYQQSLDQGLQFLIQYYNGEERAKGNILERFSAQQFPDLHSELNLSSLELGDSALYFCASSVVGSSTDTQYFGPGTRLTVL.